What follows are 20 T cell receptor beta chains derived from one specimen sequenced in a study of blood T cell repertoires in COVID-19. Data came from immunoSEQ multiplex PCR; TCRdb stores just in-frame clones and leaves some out. The profile shows around 140,000 clones, around 86% of them singletons. The sample taken for sequencing was peripheral blood. The receptors derive from a human donor in a cohort sampled during active COVID-19.

This chain joins TRBV10-3 and TRBJ2-5; TRBD1 agrees at 7 bases. Germline lookup yields CDR1 ENHRY and CDR2 SYGVKD. With 6 bases clipped from V and 5 bases from J, the junction kept 6 bases outside the gene matches. The CDR3 sequence is 13 residues long. In nucleotides, the CDR3 is TGTGCCATCAGCCGAGGGGGCGCCGAGACCCAGTACTTC. It yields the protein CAISRGGAETQYF.

The chain couples TRBV9 to TRBJ1-3, with no clear D. This CDR3 has 14 amino acids. Germline V gene lookup returns CDR1 SGDLS and CDR2 YYNGEE. V lost 3 bases to trimming and J lost 4 bases, with 11 bases between them. CDR3 loop: CASSAPGEGNTIYF. The CDR3 bases are TGTGCCAGCAGCGCCCCGGGAGAGGGAAACACCATATATTTT.

The chain couples TRBV3-1 (or the pseudogene TRBV3-2) to TRBJ1-4; 7 bases line up with TRBD1. The junction had 6 bases not matched to a gene; V was cut back by 4 bases and J by 7 bases. In germline, CDR1 is LGHDT, CDR2 YNNKEL (reference sequence). The CDR3 loop spans 14 amino acids. CDR3 amino acids: CASSRGGSLEKLFF. The DNA of the CDR3 is TGTGCCAGCAGCCGAGGGGGCTCTCTTGAAAAACTGTTTTTT.

V gene TRBV5-1 combines with J gene TRBJ2-5, with TRBD2 as a possible D gene (6 bases). Per the germline V gene, CDR1 is SGHRS and CDR2 is YFSETQ. The germline V and J ends were trimmed by 0 bases and 5 bases, with 14 bases remaining between them. The CDR3 has 15 amino acids. CDR3 loop: CASSLVAGLKETQYF. In DNA form, the CDR3 reads TGCGCCAGCAGCTTGGTTGCGGGACTGAAGGAGACCCAGTACTTC. Based on the CDR3 plus reference TRBV5-1 and TRBJ2-5, the full variable domain is KAGVTQTPRYLIKTRGQQVTLSCSPISGHRSVSWYQQTPGQGLQFLFEYFSETQRNKGNFPGRFSGRQFSNSRSEMNVSTLELGDSALYLCASSLVAGLKETQYFGPGTRLLVL.

This chain connects TRBV18 to TRBJ2-7; no clear D. Trimming shortened V by 4 bases and J by 3 bases, and 16 bases separated the two germline ends. The CDR3 length is 15 residues. CDR1 is KGHSH and CDR2 is LQKENI in the germline V gene. CDR3 DNA sequence: TGTGCCAGCTCACGTGCGGAGAAGAGCCTCTACGAGCAGTACTTC. Its translation: CASSRAEKSLYEQYF.

The V gene is TRBV18, the J gene TRBJ1-5; TRBD1 matches 9 bases. The germline CDR1 and CDR2 sequences are KGHSH and LQKENI. Unmatched junction bases numbered 10, after V lost 1 base and J lost 9 bases. The CDR3 contains 16 residues. CDR3 sequence reads: CASSPRATGGPRPQHF. CDR3 nucleotide sequence: TGTGCCAGCTCACCACGAGCCACAGGGGGCCCTAGGCCCCAGCATTTT. Full variable domain (rest looked up from reference TRBV18 and TRBJ1-5): NAGVMQNPRHLVRRRGQEARLRCSPMKGHSHVYWYRQLPEEGLKFMVYLQKENIIDESGMPKERFSAEFPKEGPSILRIQQVVRGDSAAYFCASSPRATGGPRPQHFGDGTRLSIL.

This chain uses TRBV7-8 with TRBJ2-1; 9 bases map to TRBD2. With 1 base clipped from V and 9 bases from J, the junction kept 7 bases outside the gene matches. CDR1 SGHVS and CDR2 FQNEAQ come from the germline V gene. CDR3 length equals 15 residues. The DNA of the CDR3 is TGTGCCAGCAGCTTAGTTGCGGGAGGGCTAGGTGAGCAGTTCTTC. Protein: CASSLVAGGLGEQFF.

The V gene is TRBV3-1 (or the pseudogene TRBV3-2), the J gene TRBJ2-7, with D possibly TRBD1 on 6 matching bases. Germline V gene data show CDR1 as LGHDT and CDR2 as YNNKEL (reference sequence). The CDR3 runs 14 residues. V dropped 1 base and J dropped 4 bases, with 11 bases sitting between them. The CDR3 sequence: CASSQGQGRYEQYF. Written as DNA, the CDR3 is TGTGCCAGCAGCCAAGGGCAGGGGCGTTACGAGCAGTACTTC.

This sequence joins TRBV18 and TRBJ1-1; tentative D call: TRBD1 (5 bases). The CDR3 contains 15 residues. V was cut by 0 bases and J by 6 bases, with 14 bases left in between. CDR1 and CDR2 (germline): KGHSH, LQKENI. The CDR3 loop reads CASSPPIGEVSEAFF. In DNA form, the CDR3 reads TGTGCCAGCTCACCACCCATAGGGGAAGTATCTGAAGCTTTCTTT.

V and J are TRBV29-1 and TRBJ2-7; D perhaps matches TRBD2 (5 bases). Germline loops: CDR1 SQVTM, CDR2 ANQGSEA. This CDR3 is built from 12 residues. V lost 6 bases, J lost 0 bases, and 9 bases lay in between. The chain's CDR3 is CSVTGYSYEQYF. The DNA for the CDR3 is TGCAGCGTCACGGGGTACTCCTACGAGCAGTACTTC.

The V and J genes are TRBV29-1 and TRBJ2-3; TRBD1 matches 10 bases. CDR3 size: 13 residues. The junction had 4 bases not matched to a gene; V was cut back by 3 bases and J by 7 bases. CDR1 is SQVTM, CDR2 ANQGSEA, per germline. CDR3 sequence: CSVDRQGANTQYF. In DNA, the CDR3 is TGCAGCGTTGACAGACAGGGGGCAAATACGCAGTATTTT.

The rearrangement uses TRBV30 and TRBJ1-6, with 7 bases matching TRBD1. V shed 5 bases, J shed 7 bases, and the junction held 5 bases outside the gene matches. The CDR3 is 13 residues long. CDR1 and CDR2 (germline): GTSNPN, SVGIG (reference sequence). In nucleotides, the CDR3 is TGTGCCTGGTTGGGACAGCTAAATTCACCCCTCCACTTT. This translates into CAWLGQLNSPLHF.

This rearrangement joins TRBV27 to TRBJ2-7; 10 positions agree with TRBD1. J was trimmed by 5 bases and V by 3 bases; bases with no gene match: 4. Germline CDR1 MNHEY, CDR2 SMNVEV (reference sequence). This CDR3 has 14 residues. The CDR3 is CASSLDRGTHEQYF. The CDR3 DNA reads TGTGCCAGCAGTTTGGACAGGGGGACCCACGAGCAGTACTTC.

The chain combines TRBV5-4 with TRBJ1-6; D is uncertain. The V gene lost 0 bases and the J gene lost 8 bases, with 9 bases spanning the gap. The CDR3 extends over 14 amino acids. Germline CDR1 reads SGHNT; CDR2 reads YYREEE (reference sequence). The CDR3 region has the DNA TGTGCCAGCAGCTTGGCTCGCCCGGATTCACCCCTCCACTTT. The encoded protein is CASSLARPDSPLHF.

The chain carries TRBV19 and TRBJ1-3; D is perhaps TRBD1 (5 bases). There are 15 residues in the CDR3. Germline values: CDR1 LNHDA, CDR2 SQIVND (reference sequence). V was trimmed by 4 bases and J by 4 bases, leaving 14 bases between them. CDR3 protein: CASSTRQLSGNTIYF. The DNA for the CDR3 is TGTGCCAGTAGTACGAGACAGTTGTCAGGAAACACCATATATTTT. The full variable domain, with the rest looked up from reference TRBV19 and TRBJ1-3, is DGGITQSPKYLFRKEGQNVTLSCEQNLNHDAMYWYRQDPGQGLRLIYYSQIVNDFQKGDIAEGYSVSREKKESFPLTVTSAQKNPTAFYLCASSTRQLSGNTIYFGEGSWLTVV.

The chain carries TRBV28 and TRBJ1-2; D gene uncertain. This CDR3 spans 14 amino acids. V was shortened by 3 bases and J by 8 bases, with 16 bases between the two germline ends. Germline lookup yields CDR1 MDHEN and CDR2 SYDVKM. This CDR3 reads CASSFPPGVGGYTF. CDR3 DNA: TGTGCCAGCAGTTTCCCCCCCGGGGTCGGCGGCTACACCTTC.

V usage is TRBV6-5 and J usage is TRBJ1-6, with D possibly TRBD1 on 6 matching bases. Trimming cost V 4 bases and J 1 base, with 11 bases left between them. Germline-derived CDR1 and CDR2 are MNHEY and SVGAGI. The CDR3 has 16 amino acids. CDR3 in DNA: TGTGCCAGCAGTTCCTCGGGGGCGTCCTATAATTCACCCCTCCACTTT. Amino acid sequence: CASSSSGASYNSPLHF.

The rearrangement joins TRBV27 to TRBJ2-7; 7 bases are a match to TRBD1. Germline CDR1 is MNHEY and CDR2 is SMNVEV (reference sequence). The CDR3 totals 14 residues. V shed 5 bases and J 3 bases; nucleotides not matched to a gene: 7. The CDR3 loop reads CASSARDRYYEQYF. The CDR3 DNA follows: TGTGCCAGCAGTGCCCGGGACAGATACTACGAGCAGTACTTC.

Worth noting for this clone: Different DNA sequences within this sample yield the same CDR3. The gene calls are TRBV5-1 and TRBJ2-7; tentative D call: TRBD2 (6 bases). Germline V gene sequence: CDR1 SGHRS, CDR2 YFSETQ. The CDR3 totals 13 residues. V lost 0 bases and J lost 3, with 7 bases in between. The CDR3 reads CASSLAEGYEQYF. The CDR3 bases are TGCGCCAGCAGCTTGGCGGAGGGCTACGAGCAGTACTTC.

V is TRBV16 and J is TRBJ1-5, with D unresolved. Germline assignment: CDR1 KGHSY and CDR2 FQNENV. The CDR3 consists of 14 residues. V was pared by 2 bases and J by 6 bases, with 11 bases between. The CDR3: CASSQSQAGQPQHF. The CDR3 coding sequence is TGTGCCAGCAGCCAAAGTCAGGCCGGTCAGCCCCAGCATTTT. Supplemented by reference TRBV16 and TRBJ1-5, the full variable domain reads GEEVAQTPKHLVRGEGQKAKLYCAPIKGHSYVFWYQQVLKNEFKFLISFQNENVFDETGMPKERFSAKCLPNSPCSLEIQATKLEDSAVYFCASSQSQAGQPQHFGDGTRLSIL.